This T cell receptor (beta chain) comes out of a study of shared clonotypes between healthy human individuals. The naive CD8 subset, CD45RO-negative cells positively selected for CCR7, excluded terminally differentiated effector memory CD45RA+ cells. Notes on the study in general: There were few donors, and this limited the genetic and exposure-history diversity represented.

As concerns this clone: Its antigen is undetermined.

Profiled with immunoSEQ multiplex PCR; TCRdb holds only in-frame clones, not every one. The sample yields over 2,000,000 clones, about 93% seen once. This CDR3 is 11 amino acids long. V lost 8 bases and J lost 8, with 11 bases in between. In germline, CDR1 is MNHEY, CDR2 SMNVEV (reference sequence). The TCR was taken from a young man in good health. Some clones in this sample may be carry-over from other donors' samples. Sequenced input: naive CD8+ T cells from PBMCs. The rearrangement uses TRBV27 and TRBJ2-3; D unclear. CDR3 amino acids: CASGPLGTQYF. In DNA form, the CDR3 reads TGTGCCAGCGGACCTTTAGGTACGCAGTATTTT.